This is a list of T cell receptor beta chains from one sample in a study of chemoradiotherapy in HPV16-positive cancers. Here immunoSEQ multiplex PCR was the method, and the copy in TCRdb shows in-frame clones only, minus some. This sample has 8,000 or so clones, with about two thirds found just once. Sampling was carried out from a patient who underwent chemoradiotherapy. These receptors all come from a human donor with HPV-associated anogenital cancer. CDR3s include the opening cysteine and the closing phenylalanine or tryptophan. D genes are given only for firm matches. Only some rows state a clone size, as once, few, many or a class for expanded clones.

v_call	d_call	clone_size	cdr3_length	j_call	cdr3_aa	cdr3_nt
TRBV5-4	-	-	12	TRBJ2-3	CASSLAADTQYF	TGTGCCAGCAGCTTGGCAGCAGATACGCAGTATTTT
TRBV9	-	-	15	TRBJ2-7	CASSVGARTAYEQYF	TGTGCCAGCAGCGTAGGTGCCCGGACAGCCTACGAGCAGTACTTC
TRBV30	-	-	15	TRBJ2-3	CAWSGQGSRTDTQYF	TGTGCCTGGAGTGGCCAAGGTTCTCGTACAGATACGCAGTATTTT
TRBV29-1	-	-	12	TRBJ2-7	CSVEETLNEQYF	TGCAGCGTTGAGGAGACACTTAACGAGCAGTACTTC
TRBV18	-	-	15	TRBJ2-7	CASSPSLQDFYEQYF	TGTGCCAGCTCACCATCCCTACAGGATTTCTACGAGCAGTACTTC
TRBV6-1	-	-	13	TRBJ2-2	CASSRLGPGELFF	TGTGCCAGCAGTCGCTTGGGTCCCGGGGAGCTGTTTTTT
TRBV5-1	TRBD1	-	16	TRBJ1-6	CASSSEGAPGNSPLHF	TGCGCCAGCAGCTCTGAGGGGGCGCCGGGGAATTCACCCCTCCACTTT
TRBV6-6	TRBD1	-	13	TRBJ2-7	CASSTGQGHEQYF	TGTGCCAGCAGTACCGGACAGGGACACGAGCAGTACTTC
TRBV9	-	-	13	TRBJ2-3	CASSVGFTDTQYF	TGTGCCAGCAGCGTAGGTTTCACAGATACGCAGTATTTT
TRBV28	-	-	13	TRBJ1-2	CASKRNSNYGYTF	TGTGCCAGCAAAAGGAACTCTAACTATGGCTACACCTTC
TRBV11-1	-	-	14	TRBJ2-1	CASSFGVTYNEQFF	TGTGCCAGCAGCTTTGGGGTCACCTACAATGAGCAGTTCTTC
TRBV27	-	-	13	TRBJ1-1	CASSFLGPTEAFF	TGTGCCAGCAGTTTCCTAGGGCCCACTGAAGCTTTCTTT
TRBV7-2	-	-	16	TRBJ2-2	CASSLIPGVITGELFF	TGTGCCAGCAGCTTAATACCCGGGGTTATCACCGGGGAGCTGTTTTTT
TRBV19	TRBD1	-	19	TRBJ1-5	CAHHPPGTGEDIGNQPQHF	TGTGCCCATCACCCCCCCGGGACAGGGGAGGATATAGGCAATCAGCCCCAGCATTTT
TRBV9	-	-	15	TRBJ2-1	CASSVGAGAYNEQFF	TGTGCCAGCAGCGTAGGTGCAGGGGCTTACAATGAGCAGTTCTTC
TRBV7-6	TRBD1	-	16	TRBJ1-5	CASSLVGQGANQPQHF	TGTGCCAGCAGCTTAGTAGGACAGGGGGCGAATCAGCCCCAGCATTTT
TRBV29-1	TRBD1	-	15	TRBJ1-2	CSVELPGQGNYGYTF	TGCAGCGTCGAACTGCCGGGACAGGGAAACTATGGCTACACCTTC
TRBV28	-	few	17	TRBJ2-2	CASSSLGARTLTGELFF	TGTGCCAGCAGTTCCCTGGGGGCCAGAACCCTCACCGGGGAGCTGTTTTTT
TRBV28	TRBD1	-	15	TRBJ1-6	CASSSGGFNNSPLHF	TGTGCCAGCAGTTCAGGGGGATTCAATAATTCACCCCTCCACTTT
TRBV27	-	-	13	TRBJ2-7	CASSLGASYEQYF	TGTGCCAGCAGTTTAGGGGCCTCCTACGAGCAGTACTTC
TRBV30	-	-	13	TRBJ1-2	CAWSVAGNLGYTF	TGTGCCTGGAGTGTCGCGGGGAATCTTGGCTACACCTTC
TRBV29-1	-	once	12	TRBJ1-2	CSALGGGSGYTF	TGCAGCGCCCTTGGGGGGGGCAGTGGCTACACCTTC
TRBV6-5	-	-	16	TRBJ1-6	CASSSPRDRYNSPLHF	TGTGCCAGCAGTTCACCTCGGGACCGCTATAATTCACCCCTCCACTTT
TRBV9	-	once	14	TRBJ2-7	CASSVGTVEGEQYF	TGTGCCAGCAGCGTAGGAACAGTGGAAGGCGAGCAGTACTTC